The present T cell receptor (beta chain) was sequenced within a study of blood T cell repertoires in COVID-19. Study context: Sites across the United States, Italy and Spain contributed samples from acute and convalescent COVID-19.

Germline lookup yields CDR1 MNHNS and CDR2 SASEGT. V was pared by 2 bases and J by 6 bases, with 15 bases between. The CDR3 is 15 residues long. Using immunoSEQ multiplex PCR, the repertoire was profiled, and TCRdb retains in-frame clones only, with some absent. Of roughly 60,000 clones listed, approximately 80% are singletons. The sequencing input was peripheral blood. This receptor was taken from a human donor in a cohort sampled during active or convalescent COVID-19. This chain joins TRBV6-1 and TRBJ2-3; D is perhaps TRBD2 (5 bases). The CDR3 nucleotides are TGTGCCAGCAGTGAAAGAGGAGTAGCGTTGGATACGCAGTATTTT. It yields the protein CASSERGVALDTQYF.